This entry describes one T cell receptor (beta chain). Its antigen is unknown. These data come from a study of T cell responses to AZD1222 COVID-19 vaccine. Germline values: CDR1 LNHDA, CDR2 SQIVND (reference sequence). V gave up 4 bases and J gave up 6 bases, with 13 bases separating them. The CDR3 loop spans 13 amino acids. Findings and limits, study-wide: Unmutated variant regions are reportedly targeted by nearly half of spike-specific TCRs. Receipt of two AZD1222 doses was followed by a rise in Spike-specific TCR breadth and depth. Donors, mostly white British, included more females; clonal diversity was possibly underestimated.

Sequenced by immunoSEQ multiplex PCR; TCRdb stores in-frame clones only, minus some. The table shows around 130,000 clones, with 85% to 90% occurring only once. The material was peripheral blood, obtained on day 0 of AZD1222 vaccination. This sequence was found in an adult in good health. The rearrangement uses TRBV19 and TRBJ2-7; possible D gene TRBD1, 5 bases. The CDR3 DNA sequence: TGTGCCAGTAGTAATCAACAGGACGGCGAGCAGTACTTC. The encoded protein is CASSNQQDGEQYF.